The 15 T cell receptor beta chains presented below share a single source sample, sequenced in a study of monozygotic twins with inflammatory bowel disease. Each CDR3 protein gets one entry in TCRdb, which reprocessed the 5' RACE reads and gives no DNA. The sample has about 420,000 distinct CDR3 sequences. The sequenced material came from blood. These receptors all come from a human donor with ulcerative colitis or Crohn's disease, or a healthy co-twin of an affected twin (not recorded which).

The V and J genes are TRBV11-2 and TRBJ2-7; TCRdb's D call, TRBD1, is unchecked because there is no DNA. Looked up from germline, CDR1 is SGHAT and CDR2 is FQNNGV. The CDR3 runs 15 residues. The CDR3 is CASSLEPGHGREQYF.

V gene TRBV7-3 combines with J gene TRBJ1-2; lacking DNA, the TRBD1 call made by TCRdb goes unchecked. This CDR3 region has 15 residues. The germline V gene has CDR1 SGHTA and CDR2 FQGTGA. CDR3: CASSPLGRGDYGYTF.

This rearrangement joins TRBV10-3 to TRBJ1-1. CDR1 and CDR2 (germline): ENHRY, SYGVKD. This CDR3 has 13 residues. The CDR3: CAISGIQDTEAFF.

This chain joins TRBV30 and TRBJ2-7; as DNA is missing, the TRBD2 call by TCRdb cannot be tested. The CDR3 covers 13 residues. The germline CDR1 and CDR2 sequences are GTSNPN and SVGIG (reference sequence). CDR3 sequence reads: CAWEGPQNLGQYF. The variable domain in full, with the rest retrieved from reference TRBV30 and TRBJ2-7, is SQTIHQWPATLVQPVGSPLSLECTVEGTSNPNLYWYRQAAGRGLQLLFYSVGIGQISSEVPQNLSASRPQDRQFILSSKKLLLSDSGFYLCAWEGPQNLGQYFGPGTRLTVT.

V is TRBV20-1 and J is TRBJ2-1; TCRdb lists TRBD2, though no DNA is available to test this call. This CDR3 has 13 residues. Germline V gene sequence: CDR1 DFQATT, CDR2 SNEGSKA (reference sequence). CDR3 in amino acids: CSARGLPYNEQFF.

This CDR3 is CASSEGVNTEAFF. The rearrangement uses TRBV2 and TRBJ1-1. Germline lookup yields CDR1 SNHLY and CDR2 FYNNEI. The CDR3 runs to 13 residues.

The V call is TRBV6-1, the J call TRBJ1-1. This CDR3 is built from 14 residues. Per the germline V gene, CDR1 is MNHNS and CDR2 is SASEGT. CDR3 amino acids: CASRHRKGATEAFF.

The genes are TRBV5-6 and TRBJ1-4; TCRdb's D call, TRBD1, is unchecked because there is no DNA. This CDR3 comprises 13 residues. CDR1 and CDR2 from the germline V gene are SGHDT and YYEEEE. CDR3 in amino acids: CASSLWTDEKLFF.

The chain's CDR3 is CASSQDSGRVSYGYTF. This chain uses TRBV4-3 with TRBJ1-2; TCRdb's D gene call, TRBD1, goes unchecked for lack of DNA. Looked up from germline, CDR1 is LGHNA and CDR2 is YSLEER. The CDR3 extends over 16 amino acids.

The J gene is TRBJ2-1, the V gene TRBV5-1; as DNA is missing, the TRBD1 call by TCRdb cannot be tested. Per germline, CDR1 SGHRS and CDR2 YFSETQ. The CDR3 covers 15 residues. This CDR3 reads CASSFMAGDYNEQFF.

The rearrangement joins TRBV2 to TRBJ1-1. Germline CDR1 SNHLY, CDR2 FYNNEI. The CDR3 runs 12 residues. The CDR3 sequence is CASSEEVDGAFF. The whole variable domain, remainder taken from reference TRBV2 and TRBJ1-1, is EPEVTQTPSHQVTQMGQEVILRCVPISNHLYFYWYRQILGQKVEFLVSFYNNEISEKSEIFDDQFSVERPDGSNFTLKIRSTKLEDSAMYFCASSEEVDGAFFGQGTRLTVV.

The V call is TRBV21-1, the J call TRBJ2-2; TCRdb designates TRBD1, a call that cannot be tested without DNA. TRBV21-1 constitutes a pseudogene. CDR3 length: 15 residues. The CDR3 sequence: CASSKTGADTGELFF.

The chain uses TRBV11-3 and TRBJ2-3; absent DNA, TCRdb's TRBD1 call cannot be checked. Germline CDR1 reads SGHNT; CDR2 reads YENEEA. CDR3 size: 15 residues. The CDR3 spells CASSPPGQGLDTQYF. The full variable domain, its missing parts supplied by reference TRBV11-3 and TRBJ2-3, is EAGVVQSPRYKIIEKKQPVAFWCNPISGHNTLYWYLQNLGQGPELLIRYENEEAVDDSQLPKDRFSAERLKGVDSTLKIQPAELGDSAVYLCASSPPGQGLDTQYFGPGTRLTVL.

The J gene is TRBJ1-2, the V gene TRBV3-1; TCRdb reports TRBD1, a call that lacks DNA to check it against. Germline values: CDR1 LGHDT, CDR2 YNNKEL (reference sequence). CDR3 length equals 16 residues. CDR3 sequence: CASSQGTGEGSGGYTF. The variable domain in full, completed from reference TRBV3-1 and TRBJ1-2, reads DTAVSQTPKYLVTQMGNDKSIKCEQNLGHDTMYWYKQDSKKFLKIMFSYNNKELIINETVPNRFSPKSPDKAHLNLHINSLELGDSAVYFCASSQGTGEGSGGYTFGSGTRLTVV.

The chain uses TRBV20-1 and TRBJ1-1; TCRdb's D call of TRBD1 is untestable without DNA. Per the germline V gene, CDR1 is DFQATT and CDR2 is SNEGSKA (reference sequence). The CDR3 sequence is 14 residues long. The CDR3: CSAREQGVVLEAFF.